This TCR beta chain derives from a study of blood T cell repertoires in COVID-19. Study details: The United States, Italy and Spain were the sources of the acute and convalescent COVID-19 samples. Sources were T cells, B-cell-depleted T cells, or PBMCs; the material itself was cDNA or gDNA.

Germline assignment: CDR1 SGDLS and CDR2 YYNGEE. V trimming: 4 bases; J trimming: 4 bases; junction bases outside the gene matches: 7. The CDR3 covers 14 residues. Produced via immunoSEQ multiplex PCR; TCRdb's table is partial and in-frame only. This sample has about 120,000 clones, with 79% found just once. The clonotype was recovered from a woman of 80 years or more with acute or convalescent COVID-19. The specimen was peripheral blood. The V and J genes are TRBV9 and TRBJ1-2, with TRBD1 matching over 7 bases. Written as DNA, the CDR3 is TGTGCCAGCAGCCCCCCCGGGACAGTCTATGGCTACACCTTC. The encoded protein is CASSPPGTVYGYTF. Full variable domain (remainder filled in from reference TRBV9 and TRBJ1-2): DSGVTQTPKHLITATGQRVTLRCSPRSGDLSVYWYQQSLDQGLQFLIQYYNGEERAKGNILERFSAQQFPDLHSELNLSSLELGDSALYFCASSPPGTVYGYTFGSGTRLTVV.